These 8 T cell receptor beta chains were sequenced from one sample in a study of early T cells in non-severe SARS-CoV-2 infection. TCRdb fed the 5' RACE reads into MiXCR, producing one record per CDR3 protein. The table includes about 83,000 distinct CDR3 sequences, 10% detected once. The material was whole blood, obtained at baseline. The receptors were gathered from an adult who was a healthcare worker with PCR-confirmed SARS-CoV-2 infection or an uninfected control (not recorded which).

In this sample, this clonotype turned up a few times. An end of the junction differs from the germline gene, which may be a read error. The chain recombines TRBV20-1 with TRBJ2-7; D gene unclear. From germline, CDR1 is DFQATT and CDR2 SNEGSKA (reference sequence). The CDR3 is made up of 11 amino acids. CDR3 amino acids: CSARGLATTSF. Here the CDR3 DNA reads TGCAGTGCCAGAGGCTTAGCCACAACCTCCTTC.

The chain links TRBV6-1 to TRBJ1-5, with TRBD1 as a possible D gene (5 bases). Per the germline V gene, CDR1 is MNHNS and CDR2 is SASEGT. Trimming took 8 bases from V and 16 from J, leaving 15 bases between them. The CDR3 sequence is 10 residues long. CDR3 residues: CASGEGNPHF. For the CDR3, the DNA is TGTGCCAGCGGAGAGGGGAACCCCCATTTT.

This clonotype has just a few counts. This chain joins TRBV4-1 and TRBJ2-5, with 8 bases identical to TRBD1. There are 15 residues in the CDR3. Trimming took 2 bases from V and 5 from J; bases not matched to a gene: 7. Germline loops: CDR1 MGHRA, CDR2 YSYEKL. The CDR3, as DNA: TGCGCCAGCAGCCAACGAACAGGGGGGTTGGAGACCCAGTACTTC. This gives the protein CASSQRTGGLETQYF.

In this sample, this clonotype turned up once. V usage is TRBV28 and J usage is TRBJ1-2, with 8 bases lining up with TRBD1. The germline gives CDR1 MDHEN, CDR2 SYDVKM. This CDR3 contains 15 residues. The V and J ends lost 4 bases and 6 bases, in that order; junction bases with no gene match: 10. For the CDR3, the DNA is TGTGCCAGCAGTTCGCCGGGACAGGAGGTTAATGGCTACACCTTC. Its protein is CASSSPGQEVNGYTF.

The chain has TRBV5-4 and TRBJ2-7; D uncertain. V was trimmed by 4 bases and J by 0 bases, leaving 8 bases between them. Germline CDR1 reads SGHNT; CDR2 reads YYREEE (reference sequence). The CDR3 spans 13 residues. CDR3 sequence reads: CASSQRSSYEQYF. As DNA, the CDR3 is TGTGCCAGCAGCCAACGGAGCTCCTACGAGCAGTACTTC.

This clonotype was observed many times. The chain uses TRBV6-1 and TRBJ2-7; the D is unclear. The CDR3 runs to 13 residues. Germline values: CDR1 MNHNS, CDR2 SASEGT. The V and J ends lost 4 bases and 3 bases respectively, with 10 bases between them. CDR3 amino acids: CASSVGTNYEQYF. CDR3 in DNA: TGTGCCAGCAGTGTCGGAACCAACTACGAGCAGTACTTC.

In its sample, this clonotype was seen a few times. The CDR3 region is CASRPLANEQFF. The CDR3 DNA follows: TGTGCCAGCAGGCCCCTAGCGAATGAGCAGTTCTTC. The chain combines TRBV12-3 or TRBV12-4 with TRBJ2-1; D possibly corresponds to TRBD2 (6 bases). This CDR3 is built from 12 residues. V was pared by 6 bases and J by 7 bases, with 10 bases between.

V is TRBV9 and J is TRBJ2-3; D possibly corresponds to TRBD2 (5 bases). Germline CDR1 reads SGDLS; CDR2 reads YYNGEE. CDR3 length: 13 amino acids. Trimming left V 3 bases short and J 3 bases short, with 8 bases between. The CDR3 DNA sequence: TGTGCCAGCAGCGCCAGCGGAACAGATACGCAGTATTTT. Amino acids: CASSASGTDTQYF.